Each of the 27 T cell receptor beta chains below was sequenced from the same sample in a study of shared clonotypes between healthy human individuals (dated by TCRdb to 2018 to 2021). Library creation used the immunoSEQ multiplex PCR assay. TCRdb's version of the immuneACCESS table is confined to in-frame rearrangements and falls short of the full clone set. An unresolved V gene accounts for under half of the shortfall where checked; the remainder is of unknown origin. This sample comprises around 530,000 clones, roughly four fifths of them detected only once. Of the sample, approximately 12% is held by the ten largest clones. The sample consisted of PBMCs. These receptor sequences come from a middle-aged woman in good health. Some clones in this sample may be carry-over from other donors' samples.

This chain uses TRBV28 with TRBJ1-2, with a possible D match to TRBD1 (6 bases). The germline gives CDR1 MDHEN, CDR2 SYDVKM. V was trimmed by 6 bases and J by 3 bases, leaving 17 bases between them. This CDR3 has 15 residues. CDR3 in amino acids: CASRPTGTPYYGYTF. As DNA, the CDR3 is TGTGCCAGCAGACCCACCGGGACACCCTACTATGGCTACACCTTC.

CDR3 DNA: TGTGCCAGCAGCCCCCTGAGTAGCGGGAGGACTACCGGGGAGCTGTTTTTT. Translation gives CASSPLSSGRTTGELFF. The gene calls are TRBV5-6 and TRBJ2-2; the match to TRBD2 covers 10 bases. V lost 4 bases to trimming and J lost 5 bases; unmatched junction nucleotides: 11. The CDR3 has 17 residues. Germline lookup yields CDR1 SGHDT and CDR2 YYEEEE. Supplemented by reference TRBV5-6 and TRBJ2-2, the full variable domain reads DAGVTQSPTHLIKTRGQQVTLRCSPKSGHDTVSWYQQALGQGPQFIFQYYEEEERQRGNFPDRFSGHQFPNYSSELNVNALLLGDSALYLCASSPLSSGRTTGELFFGEGSRLTVL.

The genes are TRBV7-3 and TRBJ2-7; 9 bases map to TRBD2. The germline gives CDR1 SGHTA, CDR2 FQGTGA. J was trimmed by 8 bases and V by 1 base; bases with no gene match: 3. This CDR3 contains 13 residues. The CDR3 DNA reads TGTGCCAGCAGCTTAAGGACTAGCGACCAGCAGTACTTC. Translation: CASSLRTSDQQYF. Filled out from reference TRBV7-3 and TRBJ2-7, the complete variable domain reads GAGVSQTPSNKVTEKGKYVELRCDPISGHTALYWYRQSLGQGPEFLIYFQGTGAADDSGLPNDRFFAVRPEGSVSTLKIQRTERGDSAVYLCASSLRTSDQQYFGPGTRLTVT.

The V gene is TRBV5-4, the J gene TRBJ2-5; maybe TRBD1 (5 bases). Germline V gene data show CDR1 as SGHNT and CDR2 as YYREEE (reference sequence). Trimming pared 2 bases from V and 7 bases from J, leaving 21 bases between. This CDR3 comprises 16 residues. The CDR3: CASSLLWGGGEATQYF. DNA for the CDR3: TGTGCCAGCAGCTTATTGTGGGGCGGCGGCGAGGCGACCCAGTACTTC.

The gene calls are TRBV15 and TRBJ1-5, with 8 bases identical to TRBD1. Germline CDR1 reads LNHNV; CDR2 reads YYDKDF (reference sequence). The CDR3 runs to 17 residues. J lost 2 bases, V lost 1 base, and 7 bases had no gene match. As DNA, the CDR3 is TGTGCCACCAGCAGAGGGCCACAGGGGGGCCGCAATCAGCCCCAGCATTTT. As protein: CATSRGPQGGRNQPQHF.

The chain employs TRBV7-8 and TRBJ2-5; D unresolved. V dropped 4 bases and J dropped 1 base, with 19 bases sitting between them. The CDR3 extends over 17 amino acids. Germline CDR1 reads SGHVS; CDR2 reads FQNEAQ. The CDR3 sequence: CASSSLFWTTPQETQYF. CDR3 sequence (DNA): TGTGCCAGCAGCTCCCTATTCTGGACCACGCCCCAAGAGACCCAGTACTTC.

Of note for this clone: Only one base separates this from a far larger clonotype, so it likely reflects a read error. This chain links TRBV6-1 with TRBJ2-1; D gene uncertain. Germline CDR1 is MNHNS and CDR2 is SASEGT. The CDR3 spans 13 residues. In DNA form, the CDR3 reads TGTGCCACCAGTGAAGCCGTCGAGAATGAGCAGTTCTTC. Protein product: CATSEAVENEQFF.

The chain carries TRBV18 and TRBJ1-1; D gene uncertain. V lost 5 bases, J lost 1 base, and 11 bases lay in between. The CDR3 extends over 14 amino acids. Germline V gives CDR1 KGHSH, CDR2 LQKENI. The CDR3 here is CASSGLEWNTEAFF. The CDR3 nucleotides are TGTGCCAGCTCAGGGTTGGAATGGAACACTGAAGCTTTCTTT.

The chain has TRBV29-1 and TRBJ2-2, with 7 bases identical to TRBD2. V gave up 2 bases and J gave up 5 bases; unmatched junction bases: 2. This CDR3 region has 13 residues. CDR1 and CDR2 (germline): SQVTM, ANQGSEA. The CDR3 protein is CSVERGDTGELFF. The CDR3 nucleotides read TGCAGCGTTGAACGGGGGGATACCGGGGAGCTGTTTTTT.

This clone was seen many times. The V gene is TRBV5-1, the J gene TRBJ2-5; the match to TRBD2 covers 8 bases. CDR1 SGHRS and CDR2 YFSETQ come from the germline V gene. The J segment lost 2 bases and the V segment lost 4 bases, leaving 7 bases of the junction unmatched. The CDR3 consists of 15 residues. The CDR3 here is CASSPGASGQETQYF. The DNA of the CDR3 is TGCGCCAGCAGCCCCGGGGCTAGCGGGCAAGAGACCCAGTACTTC.

The chain links TRBV5-7 to TRBJ1-2, with D possibly being TRBD1 (5 bases). TRBV5-7 is classed as an ORF, of uncertain function. The CDR3 has 13 residues. Trimming shortened V by 2 bases and J by 6 bases, and 11 bases separated the two germline ends. The CDR3 region is CASSFSGTNGYTF. For the CDR3, the DNA is TGTGCCAGCAGCTTCTCCGGGACCAATGGCTACACCTTC.

Concerning this clone: This probably arose from a read error, given a far larger clone one base away. The chain links TRBV29-1 to TRBJ1-1; maybe TRBD1 (5 bases). This CDR3 contains 11 residues. The germline CDR1 and CDR2 sequences are SQVTM and ANQGSEA. CDR3: CSVDRGGTALF. DNA for the CDR3: TGCAGCGTGGACCGGGGGGGAACGGCTCTCTTT.

CDR3 nucleotides: TGTGCCAGCAGTTTGGGTGGGGCCAACGTCCTGACTTTC. It is translated as CASSLGGANVLTF. The rearrangement joins TRBV27 to TRBJ2-6; D unresolved. The V end lost 3 bases, the J end lost 3 bases, and 3 bases lay between the germline ends. The CDR3 is made up of 13 amino acids. Germline V lookup: CDR1 MNHEY, CDR2 SMNVEV (reference sequence).

The J gene is TRBJ2-2, the V gene TRBV7-3, with 7 nucleotides matching TRBD1. With 5 bases clipped from V and 5 bases from J, the junction kept 8 bases outside the gene matches. From germline, CDR1 is SGHTA and CDR2 FQGTGA. This CDR3 is 15 amino acids long. The chain's CDR3 is CASSRDSINTGELFF. CDR3 DNA sequence: TGTGCCAGCAGCCGGGACAGCATTAATACCGGGGAGCTGTTTTTT. Drawing the rest from reference TRBV7-3 and TRBJ2-2, the complete variable domain is GAGVSQTPSNKVTEKGKYVELRCDPISGHTALYWYRQSLGQGPEFLIYFQGTGAADDSGLPNDRFFAVRPEGSVSTLKIQRTERGDSAVYLCASSRDSINTGELFFGEGSRLTVL.

V is TRBV11-2 and J is TRBJ2-2, with 7 positions matching TRBD1. The ends lost 0 bases at V and 4 bases at J; junction bases unmatched: 11. The CDR3 is made up of 18 amino acids. Germline V gives CDR1 SGHAT, CDR2 FQNNGV. This CDR3 is CASSLDYIMGQITGELFF. CDR3 bases: TGTGCCAGCAGCTTAGACTACATAATGGGACAGATCACCGGGGAGCTGTTTTTT. Drawing the rest from reference TRBV11-2 and TRBJ2-2, the complete variable domain is EAGVAQSPRYKIIEKRQSVAFWCNPISGHATLYWYQQILGQGPKLLIQFQNNGVVDDSQLPKDRFSAERLKGVDSTLKIQPAKLEDSAVYLCASSLDYIMGQITGELFFGEGSRLTVL.

V gene TRBV5-4 combines with J gene TRBJ1-4; 8 bases align to TRBD1. Per the germline V gene, CDR1 is SGHNT and CDR2 is YYREEE (reference sequence). V lost 4 bases to trimming and J lost 6 bases; unmatched junction nucleotides: 5. The CDR3 loop spans 14 amino acids. The CDR3 DNA reads as TGTGCCAGCAGCAGGGACAGGACAGATGAAAAACTGTTTTTT. Protein sequence: CASSRDRTDEKLFF.

This clone was recorded only once. The chain uses TRBV19 and TRBJ2-1, with D possibly being TRBD1 or TRBD2 (5 bases each). Germline V gives CDR1 LNHDA, CDR2 SQIVND (reference sequence). This CDR3 comprises 16 residues. Trimming cost V 5 bases and J 5 bases, with 19 bases left between them. The CDR3 region is CASSPHGAGPNNEQFF. CDR3 DNA sequence: TGTGCCAGTAGTCCGCACGGGGCCGGGCCAAACAATGAGCAGTTCTTC.

The chain recombines TRBV4-1 with TRBJ1-1; 8 bases are a match to TRBD1. V dropped 5 bases and J dropped 0; count of bases not matched to a gene: 2. Per the germline V gene, CDR1 is MGHRA and CDR2 is YSYEKL. This CDR3 comprises 14 residues. The CDR3 loop reads CASSEQGVNTEAFF. CDR3 coding DNA: TGCGCCAGCAGCGAACAGGGGGTGAACACTGAAGCTTTCTTT.

This rearrangement joins TRBV11-2 to TRBJ1-4; tentatively, D is TRBD1 (6 bases). Trimming cost V 3 bases and J 4 bases, with 12 bases left between them. CDR1 and CDR2 from the germline V gene are SGHAT and FQNNGV. This CDR3 is built from 15 residues. For the CDR3, the DNA is TGTGCCAGCAGCTTCCAGGGGCTGGGTAATGAAAAACTGTTTTTT. This encodes CASSFQGLGNEKLFF.

This clone is a singleton in its sample. The rearrangement uses TRBV28 and TRBJ2-5; D not certain. The CDR3 is 12 residues long. Germline CDR1 and CDR2: MDHEN and SYDVKM. V gave up 8 bases and J gave up 5 bases, with 12 bases separating them. CDR3 region: CASSGPGETQYF. The CDR3 DNA follows: TGTGCCAGCTCTGGGCCTGGGGAGACCCAGTACTTC. Combining the CDR3 with reference TRBV28 and TRBJ2-5 gives the whole variable domain DVKVTQSSRYLVKRTGEKVFLECVQDMDHENMFWYRQDPGLGLRLIYFSYDVKMKEKGDIPEGYSVSREKKERFSLILESASTNQTSMYLCASSGPGETQYFGPGTRLLVL.

The V call is TRBV5-1, the J call TRBJ2-2; TRBD1 matches 9 bases. Germline CDR1 is SGHRS and CDR2 is YFSETQ. This CDR3 is built from 16 residues. J lost 5 bases, V lost 4 bases, and 9 bases had no gene match. The CDR3 coding sequence is TGCGCCAGCAGCCCGGGGACAGGGTTGAGAACCGGGGAGCTGTTTTTT. Amino acid sequence: CASSPGTGLRTGELFF.

V and J are TRBV25-1 and TRBJ1-6; D is perhaps TRBD1 (6 bases). This CDR3 is 15 amino acids long. Trimming left V 6 bases short and J 5 bases short, with 14 bases between. Germline CDR1 reads MGHDK; CDR2 reads SYGVNS. The CDR3 loop is CASSQYEGDNSPLHF. The DNA of the CDR3 is TGTGCCAGCAGCCAATACGAGGGGGATAATTCACCCCTCCACTTT.

Worth noting for this clone: Given a much more abundant clone one base away, this may be a read error. The chain employs TRBV2 and TRBJ1-5, with D possibly being TRBD1 (5 bases). This CDR3 is built from 15 residues. The germline V gene encodes CDR1 SNHLY and CDR2 FYNNEI. The CDR3 sequence: CASSQIRVSNRPQHF. CDR3 in DNA: TGTGCCAGCAGTCAAATCAGGGTTAGCAATCGGCCCCAGCATTTT.

The chain is built from TRBV11-2 and TRBJ2-7, with TRBD2 matching over 7 bases. CDR3 length: 17 residues. The germline CDR1 and CDR2 sequences are SGHAT and FQNNGV. V lost 5 bases, J lost 3 bases, and 16 bases stayed unmatched. The CDR3: CASSPLVAGGWVYEQYF. In nucleotides, the CDR3 is TGTGCCAGCAGCCCCCTGGTAGCGGGCGGCTGGGTCTACGAGCAGTACTTC. The whole variable domain, remainder taken from reference TRBV11-2 and TRBJ2-7, is EAGVAQSPRYKIIEKRQSVAFWCNPISGHATLYWYQQILGQGPKLLIQFQNNGVVDDSQLPKDRFSAERLKGVDSTLKIQPAKLEDSAVYLCASSPLVAGGWVYEQYFGPGTRLTVT.

This clone turned up a few times. At one boundary the junction diverges from the germline segment, which might be a read error. The V and J genes are TRBV7-2 and TRBJ2-5, with D unresolved. CDR1 is SGHTA and CDR2 is FQGNSA in the germline V gene. The CDR3 sequence is 11 residues long. Written as DNA, the CDR3 is TGTGCCAGCAGCTTGGGGAACCTACCACACTTC. Translating it yields CASSLGNLPHF.

J is TRBJ2-2 and V is TRBV5-4; D is uncertain. Trimming removed 4 bases at V and 2 bases at J, with 6 bases between. CDR1 and CDR2 from the germline V gene are SGHNT and YYREEE (reference sequence). This CDR3 region has 13 residues. CDR3 coding DNA: TGTGCCAGCAGCGTTCGAAACACCGGGGAGCTGTTTTTT. This gives the protein CASSVRNTGELFF.

The J gene is TRBJ2-5, the V gene TRBV30, with D perhaps matching TRBD1 or TRBD2 (5 bases each). V lost 3 bases to trimming and J lost 5 bases, with 13 bases between them. The CDR3 length is 13 residues. Germline CDR1 reads GTSNPN; CDR2 reads SVGIG (reference sequence). CDR3 sequence (DNA): TGTGCCTGGAGCATAAAGGGGACGGAGACCCAGTACTTC. Translated: CAWSIKGTETQYF.